This T cell receptor beta chain was retrieved from a study of OX40 agonist ivuxolimab in advanced cancers. On the study more broadly: Past anti-PD-1, anti-PD-L1 or anti-CTLA-4 therapy was accepted, and roughly 38% had received some.

In germline, CDR1 is LGHNA, CDR2 YNFKEQ. The CDR3 runs 15 residues. With V trimmed by 0 bases and J by 8 bases, 6 bases remained unmatched. The method was immunoSEQ multiplex PCR; TCRdb's version includes in-frame clones alone and lacks a portion of them. Of roughly 80,000 clones listed, 85% are singletons. The V and J genes are TRBV4-2 and TRBJ1-4; the match to TRBD1 covers 7 bases. The TCR sequence derives from an adult with an advanced solid tumor such as melanoma, head and neck, liver or kidney cancer. Here the sequenced sample was CD4+ or CD8+ T cells sorted from blood, taken in a trial of the OX40 agonist ivuxolimab. In DNA, the CDR3 is TGTGCCAGCAGCCAAGATCTTCCAGGGGGGGAAAAACTGTTTTTT. Translation: CASSQDLPGGEKLFF.